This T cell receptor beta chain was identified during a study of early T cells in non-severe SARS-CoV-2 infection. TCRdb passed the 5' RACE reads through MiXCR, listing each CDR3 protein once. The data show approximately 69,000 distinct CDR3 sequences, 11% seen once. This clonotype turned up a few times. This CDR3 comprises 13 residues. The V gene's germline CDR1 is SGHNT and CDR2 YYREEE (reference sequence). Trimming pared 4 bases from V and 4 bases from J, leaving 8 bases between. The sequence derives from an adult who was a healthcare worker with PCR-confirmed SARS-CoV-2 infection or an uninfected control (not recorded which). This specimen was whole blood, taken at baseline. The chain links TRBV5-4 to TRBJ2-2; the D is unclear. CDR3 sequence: CASSPILTGELFF. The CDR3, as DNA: TGTGCCAGCAGCCCCATTCTCACCGGGGAGCTGTTTTTT. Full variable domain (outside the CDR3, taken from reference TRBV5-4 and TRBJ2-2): ETGVTQSPTHLIKTRGQQVTLRCSSQSGHNTVSWYQQALGQGPQFIFQYYREEENGRGNFPPRFSGLQFPNYSSELNVNALELDDSALYLCASSPILTGELFFGEGSRLTVL.